This TCR beta chain is from a study of glioma-infiltrating T cells after dendritic cell vaccination. Overall study: Patients had newly diagnosed or recurrent glioblastoma and received dendritic cell vaccines. Treatment, given 2003 to 2012, was autologous tumor lysate-pulsed dendritic cell vaccination. At biweekly intervals, patients got three intradermal dendritic cell vaccine injections.

Fresh-frozen tumor tissue and more than two years of survival data were available for all. Sequencing used immunoSEQ multiplex PCR; TCRdb keeps in-frame clones, though not all of them. The sample lists more than 85,000 clones; 85% were seen once. V lost 5 bases, J lost 2 bases, and 19 bases lay in between. In germline, CDR1 is SGHDN, CDR2 FVKESK. The CDR3 extends over 17 amino acids. The TCR was taken from a human donor with glioblastoma. The sequencing used blood, collected before dendritic cell vaccination. The rearrangement uses TRBV14 and TRBJ2-1; D may be TRBD1 (5 bases). The CDR3 protein is CASSSLLGQRTYNEQFF. Written as DNA, the CDR3 is TGTGCCAGCAGCTCCTTACTGGGGCAACGAACCTACAATGAGCAGTTCTTC.